This TCR beta chain originates from a study of T cells in Graves' hyperthyroidism and ophthalmopathy. RNA transcripts served as the template for amplifying TCR beta CDR3 regions. The HTBI set primed first-round TCR CDR3 RT-PCR. TCRdb independently ran MiXCR on the multiplex PCR reads; one entry per CDR3 protein. This table holds about 210,000 distinct CDR3 sequences, 17% found once. V lost 7 bases and J 3 bases, leaving 13 bases between the germline ends. Germline CDR1 is MDHEN and CDR2 is SYDVKM. The CDR3 has 14 amino acids. The sequenced sample consisted of blood. The chain couples TRBV28 to TRBJ1-5, with a possible D match to TRBD1 (5 bases). The clonotype comes from a man aged 50 or older with Graves' hyperthyroidism. The CDR3 here is CASIPDGHNQPQHF. In DNA, the CDR3 is TGTGCCAGCATCCCGGACGGACACAATCAGCCCCAGCATTTT.